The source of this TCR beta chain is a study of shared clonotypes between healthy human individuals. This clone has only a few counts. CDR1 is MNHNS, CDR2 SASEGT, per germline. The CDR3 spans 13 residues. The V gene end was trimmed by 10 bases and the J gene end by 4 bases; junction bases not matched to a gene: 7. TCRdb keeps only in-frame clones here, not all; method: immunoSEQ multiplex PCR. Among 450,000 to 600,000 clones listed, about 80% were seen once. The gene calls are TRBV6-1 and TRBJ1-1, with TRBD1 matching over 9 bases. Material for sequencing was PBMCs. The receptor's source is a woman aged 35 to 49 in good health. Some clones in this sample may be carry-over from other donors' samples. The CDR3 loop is CATFRDRATEAFF. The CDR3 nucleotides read TGTGCCACCTTCCGGGACAGGGCCACTGAAGCTTTCTTT.